This entry is about one T cell receptor beta chain. In the study's own analysis: Estimation of nucleated cell counts was performed using reference gene primer amplification. Profiling relied on immunoSEQ multiplex PCR, and the TCRdb table lists in-frame clones only, not all of them. From that table come the V and J calls and clone size; the DNA was used to work out D and trimming. Found here are roughly 180,000 clones, approximately 85% of them singletons; the top ten hold roughly 8.2%. The source of the sample is a study of blood T cell repertoires in COVID-19. Study context: Sources were T cells, B-cell-depleted T cells, or PBMCs; the material itself was cDNA or gDNA.

The ends were cut back, 5 bases at V and 4 bases at J, with 17 bases in the middle. The CDR3 consists of 14 residues. Germline V gives CDR1 SQVTM, CDR2 ANQGSEA. The sample was peripheral blood. The sequence derives from a woman aged 55-69 years with acute or convalescent COVID-19. The V call is TRBV29-1, the J call TRBJ2-5; D may be TRBD1 (6 bases). In DNA form, the CDR3 reads TGCAGCGTTTTTAATAGGGGGATTGGAGAGACCCAGTACTTC. Residues: CSVFNRGIGETQYF.